Reported below is one TCR beta chain. What this receptor recognizes is not known. Per-base quality was not reported, and no clone a single base away is much larger than it. According to the germline V gene, CDR1 reads SNHLY and CDR2 reads FYNNEI. At the junction V is shortened by 6 bases and J by 1 base; bases outside the gene matches: 4. The CDR3 goes from the cysteine to the phenylalanine over 15 residues. Only the CDR3 region is kept as DNA, spanning 45 bases read in frame from base 1. The data are from a study of blood T cell repertoires in COVID-19 (dated by TCRdb to 2018 to 2020). Some background on the complete study: The collaborator samples originated in the United States, Italy and Spain and spanned the acute and convalescent phases of COVID-19. Sample metadata almost always included a de-identified subject ID, COVID-19 status, age in years and sex. HLA class I and class II types, where available, came from metadata supplied by the sample provider rather than from assay-based typing. The material from the prospective study consisted of cDNA or gDNA derived from T cells, B-cell-depleted T cells, or PBMCs. A freely available public database, intended as a resource for researchers studying the immune response to SARS-CoV-2, is where the repertoires were released. Deeply sampled blood TCRbeta repertoires from subjects exposed to, actively infected with, or recovered from COVID-19 were included in the dataset. The samples were drawn from the first 160 participants of the ongoing ImmuneRACE study and from 950 to 1,500 subjects provided by 6 global collaborators. General conclusions and limits of the study: The amount of clinical and demographic metadata varied by source and participant and was provided uncurated.

The immunoSEQ Assay, a bias-controlled multiplex PCR, was used to amplify TCRbeta CDR3 regions from genomic DNA. In the paper's pipeline: Nucleated cell counts per sample were estimated from amplification of reference gene primers within the assay. Sequence reads were collapsed and filtered to measure the absolute abundance of every unique TCRbeta CDR3 rearrangement. For each sample, productive Simpson clonality was calculated as the square root of Simpson's diversity index over productive rearrangements. TCRdb's version of the immuneACCESS table is confined to in-frame rearrangements and falls short of the full clone set. An unresolved V gene accounts for under half of the shortfall where checked; the remainder is of unknown origin. The V and J calls and the clone size are those of that table, but D and trimming were determined from the DNA. Recorded for this sample are 60,000 to 70,000 clones; just over 85% of them occurred a single time. Clones ranked in the top ten supply under 1.5% of the sample.

Collaborating institutions collected whole blood in K2EDTA tubes following their own protocols. Collaborator samples were shipped for TCRbeta analysis as frozen whole blood, isolated PBMCs, or DNA extracted from either sample type. The receptor was isolated from a woman in her fifties or sixties with acute or convalescent COVID-19. Recombination connected TRBV2 to TRBJ2-7; 12 nucleotides in the junction match TRBD2. The specimen was peripheral blood. The CDR3 reads as follows: CASSATSGRSYEQYF. The DNA is TGTGCCAGCAGCGCGACTAGCGGGAGATCCTACGAGCAGTACTTC.